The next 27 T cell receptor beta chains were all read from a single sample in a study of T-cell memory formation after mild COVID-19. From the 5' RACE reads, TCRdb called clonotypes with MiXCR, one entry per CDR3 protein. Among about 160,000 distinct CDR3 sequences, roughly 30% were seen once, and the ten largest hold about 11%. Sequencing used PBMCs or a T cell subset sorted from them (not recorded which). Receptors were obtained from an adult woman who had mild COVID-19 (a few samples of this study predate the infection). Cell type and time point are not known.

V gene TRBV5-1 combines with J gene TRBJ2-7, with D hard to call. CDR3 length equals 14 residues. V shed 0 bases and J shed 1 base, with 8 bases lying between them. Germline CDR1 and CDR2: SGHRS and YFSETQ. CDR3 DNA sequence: TGCGCCAGCAGCTTGGCGGGCAGATCCTACGAGCAGTACTTC. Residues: CASSLAGRSYEQYF.

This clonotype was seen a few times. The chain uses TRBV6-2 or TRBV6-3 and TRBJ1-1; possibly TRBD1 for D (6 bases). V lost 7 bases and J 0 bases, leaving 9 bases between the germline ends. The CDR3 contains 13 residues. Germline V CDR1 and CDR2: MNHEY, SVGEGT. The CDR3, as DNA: TGTGCCAGCAAAGGGGGAATGAACACTGAAGCTTTCTTT. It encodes CASKGGMNTEAFF.

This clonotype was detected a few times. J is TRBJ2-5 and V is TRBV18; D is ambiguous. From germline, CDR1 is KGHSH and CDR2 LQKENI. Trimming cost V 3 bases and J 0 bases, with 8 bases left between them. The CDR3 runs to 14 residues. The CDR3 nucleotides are TGTGCCAGCTCACCTTGGCGGTACCAAGAGACCCAGTACTTC. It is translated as CASSPWRYQETQYF.

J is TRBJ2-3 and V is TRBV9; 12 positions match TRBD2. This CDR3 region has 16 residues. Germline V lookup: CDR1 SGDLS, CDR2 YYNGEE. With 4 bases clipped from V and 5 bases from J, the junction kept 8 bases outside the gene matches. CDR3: CASSPRLAGEKDTQYF. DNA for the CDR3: TGTGCCAGCAGCCCAAGACTAGCGGGAGAGAAAGATACGCAGTATTTT.

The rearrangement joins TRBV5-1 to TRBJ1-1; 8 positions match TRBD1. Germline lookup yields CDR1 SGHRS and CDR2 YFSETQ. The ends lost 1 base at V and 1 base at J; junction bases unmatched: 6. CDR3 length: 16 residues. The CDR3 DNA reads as TGCGCCAGCAGCTTGTCACCGGACAGGGCGAACACTGAAGCTTTCTTT. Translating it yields CASSLSPDRANTEAFF.

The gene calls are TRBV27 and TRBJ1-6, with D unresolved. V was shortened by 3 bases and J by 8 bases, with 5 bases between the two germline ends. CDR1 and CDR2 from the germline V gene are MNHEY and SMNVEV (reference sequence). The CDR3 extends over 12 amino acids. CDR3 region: CASSFADSPLHF. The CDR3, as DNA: TGTGCCAGCAGTTTCGCGGATTCACCCCTCCACTTT.

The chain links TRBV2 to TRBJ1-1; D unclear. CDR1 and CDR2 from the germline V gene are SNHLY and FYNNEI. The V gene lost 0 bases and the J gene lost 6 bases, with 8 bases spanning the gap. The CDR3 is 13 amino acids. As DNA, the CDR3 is TGTGCCAGCAGTGAAGCGGAGAGCTCTGAAGCTTTCTTT. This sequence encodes CASSEAESSEAFF.

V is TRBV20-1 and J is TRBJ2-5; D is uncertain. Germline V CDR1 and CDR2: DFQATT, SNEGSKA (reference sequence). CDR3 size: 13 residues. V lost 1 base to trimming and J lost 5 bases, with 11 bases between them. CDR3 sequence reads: CSARGSLGETQYF. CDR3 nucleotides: TGCAGTGCTAGAGGTTCTCTAGGGGAGACCCAGTACTTC.

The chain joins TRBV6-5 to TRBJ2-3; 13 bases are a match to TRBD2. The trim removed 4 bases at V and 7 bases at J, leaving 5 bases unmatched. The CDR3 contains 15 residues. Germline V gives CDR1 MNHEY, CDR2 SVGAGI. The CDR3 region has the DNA TGTGCCAGCAGTTCACTAGCGGGGGGGCTAAATACGCAGTATTTT. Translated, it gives CASSSLAGGLNTQYF.

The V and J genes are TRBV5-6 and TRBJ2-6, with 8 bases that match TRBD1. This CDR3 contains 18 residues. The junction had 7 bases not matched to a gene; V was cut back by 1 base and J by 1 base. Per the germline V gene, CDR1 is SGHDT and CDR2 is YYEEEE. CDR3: CASSLFTGGGSGANVLTF. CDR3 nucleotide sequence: TGTGCCAGCAGCTTGTTTACAGGGGGAGGATCTGGGGCCAACGTCCTGACTTTC.

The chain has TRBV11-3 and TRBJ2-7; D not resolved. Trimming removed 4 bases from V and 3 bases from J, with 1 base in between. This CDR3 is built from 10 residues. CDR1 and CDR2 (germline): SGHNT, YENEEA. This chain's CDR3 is CASSYYEQYF. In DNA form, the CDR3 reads TGTGCCAGCAGCTACTACGAGCAGTACTTC.

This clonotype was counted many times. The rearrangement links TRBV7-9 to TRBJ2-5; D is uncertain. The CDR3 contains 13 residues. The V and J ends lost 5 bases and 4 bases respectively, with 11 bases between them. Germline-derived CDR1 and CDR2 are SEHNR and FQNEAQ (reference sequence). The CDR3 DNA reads TGTGCCAGCAGCCCCTCCCCCAGAGAGACCCAGTACTTC. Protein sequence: CASSPSPRETQYF.

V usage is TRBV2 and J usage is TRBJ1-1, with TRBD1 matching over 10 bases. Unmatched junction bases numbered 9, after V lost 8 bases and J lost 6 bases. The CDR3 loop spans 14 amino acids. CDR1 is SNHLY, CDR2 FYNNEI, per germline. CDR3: CASGGQGLSAEAFF. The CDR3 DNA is TGTGCCAGCGGGGGACAGGGGTTGAGTGCTGAAGCTTTCTTT. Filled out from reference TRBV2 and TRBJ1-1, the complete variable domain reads EPEVTQTPSHQVTQMGQEVILRCVPISNHLYFYWYRQILGQKVEFLVSFYNNEISEKSEIFDDQFSVERPDGSNFTLKIRSTKLEDSAMYFCASGGQGLSAEAFFGQGTRLTVV.

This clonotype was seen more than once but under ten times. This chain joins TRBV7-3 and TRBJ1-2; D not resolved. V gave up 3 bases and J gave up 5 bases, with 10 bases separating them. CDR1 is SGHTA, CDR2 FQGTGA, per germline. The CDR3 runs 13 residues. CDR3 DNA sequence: TGTGCCAGCAGCTTTCTAGACGGATATGGCTACACCTTC. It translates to CASSFLDGYGYTF. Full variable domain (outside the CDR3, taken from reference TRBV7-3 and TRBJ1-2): GAGVSQTPSNKVTEKGKYVELRCDPISGHTALYWYRQSLGQGPEFLIYFQGTGAADDSGLPNDRFFAVRPEGSVSTLKIQRTERGDSAVYLCASSFLDGYGYTFGSGTRLTVV.

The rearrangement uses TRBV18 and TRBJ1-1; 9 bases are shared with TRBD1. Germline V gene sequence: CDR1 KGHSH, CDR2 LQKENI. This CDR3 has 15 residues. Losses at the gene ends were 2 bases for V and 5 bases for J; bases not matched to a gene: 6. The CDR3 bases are TGTGCCAGCTCACCAAGGACAGGGGAAAAGACTGAAGCTTTCTTT. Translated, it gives CASSPRTGEKTEAFF.

CDR3 sequence (DNA): TGTGCCAGCAGCTCGGGACTAGCCGATGAGCAGTTCTTC. It yields the protein CASSSGLADEQFF. The V call is TRBV5-5, the J call TRBJ2-1; 9 bases line up with TRBD2. Germline V lookup: CDR1 SGHKS, CDR2 YYEKEE (reference sequence). This CDR3 has 13 residues. J was trimmed by 8 bases and V by 3 bases; bases with no gene match: 3.

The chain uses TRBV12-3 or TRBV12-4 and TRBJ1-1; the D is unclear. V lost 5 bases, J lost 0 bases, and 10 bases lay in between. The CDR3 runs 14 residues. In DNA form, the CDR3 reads TGTGCCAGCAGTCCCGTGTCGGTGAACACTGAAGCTTTCTTT. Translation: CASSPVSVNTEAFF.

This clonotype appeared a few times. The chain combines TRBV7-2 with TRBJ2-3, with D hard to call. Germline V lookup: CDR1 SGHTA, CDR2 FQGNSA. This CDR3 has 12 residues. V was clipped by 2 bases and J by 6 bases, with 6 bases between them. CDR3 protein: CASSLRWDTQYF. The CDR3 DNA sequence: TGTGCCAGCAGCTTACGTTGGGATACGCAGTATTTT.

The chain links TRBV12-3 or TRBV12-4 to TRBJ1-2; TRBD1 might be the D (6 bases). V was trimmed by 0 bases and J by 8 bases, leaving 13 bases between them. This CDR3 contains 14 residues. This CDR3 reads CASSLAEGVGGYTF. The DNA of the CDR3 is TGTGCCAGCAGTTTAGCGGAGGGGGTAGGAGGCTACACCTTC.

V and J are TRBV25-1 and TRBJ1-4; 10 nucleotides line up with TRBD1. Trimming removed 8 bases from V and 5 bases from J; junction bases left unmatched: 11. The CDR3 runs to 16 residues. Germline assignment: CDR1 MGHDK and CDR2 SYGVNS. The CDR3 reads CASSLSPGQGNEKLFF. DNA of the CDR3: TGTGCCAGCTCTCTCAGCCCGGGACAGGGGAATGAAAAACTGTTTTTT.

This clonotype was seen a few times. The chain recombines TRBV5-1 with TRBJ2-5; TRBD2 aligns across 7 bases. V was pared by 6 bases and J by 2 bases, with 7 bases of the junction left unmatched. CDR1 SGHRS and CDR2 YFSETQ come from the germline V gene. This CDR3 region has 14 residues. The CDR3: CASKSGGSQETQYF. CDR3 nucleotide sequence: TGCGCCAGCAAGTCGGGAGGTTCGCAAGAGACCCAGTACTTC.

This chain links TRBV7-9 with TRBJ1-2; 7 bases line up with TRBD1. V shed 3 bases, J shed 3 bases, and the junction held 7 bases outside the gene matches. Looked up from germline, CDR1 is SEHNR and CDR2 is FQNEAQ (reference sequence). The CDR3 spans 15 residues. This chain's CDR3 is CASSFKQGPYYGYTF. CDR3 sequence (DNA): TGTGCCAGCAGCTTTAAACAGGGGCCGTACTATGGCTACACCTTC.

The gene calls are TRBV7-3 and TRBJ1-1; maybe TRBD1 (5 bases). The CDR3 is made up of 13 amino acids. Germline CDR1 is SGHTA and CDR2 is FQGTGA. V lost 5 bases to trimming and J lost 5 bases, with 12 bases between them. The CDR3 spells CASSRDVGTEAFF. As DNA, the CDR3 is TGTGCCAGCAGCCGGGACGTGGGGACTGAAGCTTTCTTT.

The DNA of the CDR3 is TGTGCCAGCAGCCAAGATTATCAGGGGATGGCCCTCCACTTT. The encoded protein is CASSQDYQGMALHF. The J gene is TRBJ1-6, the V gene TRBV4-2, with D tentatively TRBD1 (6 bases). The V end was cut by 0 bases, the J end by 14 bases, with 14 bases between. Germline V gene sequence: CDR1 LGHNA, CDR2 YNFKEQ. This CDR3 comprises 14 residues.

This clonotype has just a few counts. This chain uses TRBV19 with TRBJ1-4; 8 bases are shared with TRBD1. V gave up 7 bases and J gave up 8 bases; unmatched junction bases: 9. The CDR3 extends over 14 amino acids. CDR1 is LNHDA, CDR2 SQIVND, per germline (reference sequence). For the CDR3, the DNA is TGTGCCAGTACCTCGGACAGGGTAGGGGAAAAACTGTTTTTT. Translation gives CASTSDRVGEKLFF.

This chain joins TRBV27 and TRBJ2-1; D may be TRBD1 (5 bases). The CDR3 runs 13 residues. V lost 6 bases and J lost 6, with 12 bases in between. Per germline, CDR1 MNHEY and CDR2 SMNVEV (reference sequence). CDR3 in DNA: TGTGCCAGCAGCATATTGGGGCTCAATGAGCAGTTCTTC. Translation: CASSILGLNEQFF.

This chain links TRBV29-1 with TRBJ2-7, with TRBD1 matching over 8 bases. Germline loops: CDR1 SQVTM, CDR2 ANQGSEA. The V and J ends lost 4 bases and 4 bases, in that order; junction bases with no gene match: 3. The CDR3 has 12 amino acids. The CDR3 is CSVGGQGYEQYF. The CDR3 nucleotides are TGCAGCGTTGGCGGACAGGGTTACGAGCAGTACTTC.